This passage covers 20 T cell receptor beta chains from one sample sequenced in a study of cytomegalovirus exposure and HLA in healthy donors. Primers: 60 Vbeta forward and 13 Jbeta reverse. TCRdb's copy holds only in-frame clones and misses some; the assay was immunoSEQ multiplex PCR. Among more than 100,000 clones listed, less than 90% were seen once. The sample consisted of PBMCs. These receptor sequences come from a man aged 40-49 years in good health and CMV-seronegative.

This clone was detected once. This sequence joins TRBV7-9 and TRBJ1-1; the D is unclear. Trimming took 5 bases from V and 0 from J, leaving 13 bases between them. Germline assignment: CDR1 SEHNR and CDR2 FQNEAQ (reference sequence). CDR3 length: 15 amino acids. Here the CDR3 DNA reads TGTGCCAGCAGCCAATCGTATAGCTTGAACACTGAAGCTTTCTTT. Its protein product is CASSQSYSLNTEAFF.

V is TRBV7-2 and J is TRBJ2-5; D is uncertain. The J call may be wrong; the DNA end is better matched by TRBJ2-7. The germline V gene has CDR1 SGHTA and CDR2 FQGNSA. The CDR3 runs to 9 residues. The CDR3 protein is CASGYEQYF. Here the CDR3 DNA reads TGTGCCAGCGGCTACGAGCAGTACTTC.

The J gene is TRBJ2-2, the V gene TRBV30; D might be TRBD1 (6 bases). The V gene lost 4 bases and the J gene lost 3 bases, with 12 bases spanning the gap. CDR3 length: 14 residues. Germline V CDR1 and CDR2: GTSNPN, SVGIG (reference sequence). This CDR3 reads CAWTGDVYTGELFF. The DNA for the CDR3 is TGTGCCTGGACAGGGGATGTTTACACCGGGGAGCTGTTTTTT. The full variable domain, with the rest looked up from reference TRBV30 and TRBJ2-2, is SQTIHQWPATLVQPVGSPLSLECTVEGTSNPNLYWYRQAAGRGLQLLFYSVGIGQISSEVPQNLSASRPQDRQFILSSKKLLLSDSGFYLCAWTGDVYTGELFFGEGSRLTVL.

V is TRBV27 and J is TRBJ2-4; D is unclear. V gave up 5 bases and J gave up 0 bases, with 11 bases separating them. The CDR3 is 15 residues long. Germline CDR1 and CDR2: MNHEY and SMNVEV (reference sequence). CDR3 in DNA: TGTGCCAGCAGTAGCGCTGATGGAGCCAAAAACATTCAGTACTTC. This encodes CASSSADGAKNIQYF.

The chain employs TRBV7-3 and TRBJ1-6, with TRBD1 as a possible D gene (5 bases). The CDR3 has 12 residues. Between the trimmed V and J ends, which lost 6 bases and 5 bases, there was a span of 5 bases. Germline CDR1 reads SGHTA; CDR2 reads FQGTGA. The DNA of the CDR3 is TGTGCCAGCAGGGACAATAATTCACCCCTCCACTTT. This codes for CASRDNNSPLHF.

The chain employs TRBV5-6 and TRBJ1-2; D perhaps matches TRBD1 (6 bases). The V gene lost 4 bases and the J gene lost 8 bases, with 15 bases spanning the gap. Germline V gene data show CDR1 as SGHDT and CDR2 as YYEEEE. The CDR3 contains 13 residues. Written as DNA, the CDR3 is TGTGCCAGCAGCACGGGGATAGGGGGAGGCTACACCTTC. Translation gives CASSTGIGGGYTF.

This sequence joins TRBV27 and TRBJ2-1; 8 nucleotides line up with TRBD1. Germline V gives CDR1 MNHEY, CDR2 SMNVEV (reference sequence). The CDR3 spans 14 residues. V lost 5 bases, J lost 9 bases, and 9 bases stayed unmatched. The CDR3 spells CASSERTGSSEQFF. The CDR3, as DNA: TGTGCCAGCAGTGAAAGGACAGGGAGTAGTGAGCAGTTCTTC.

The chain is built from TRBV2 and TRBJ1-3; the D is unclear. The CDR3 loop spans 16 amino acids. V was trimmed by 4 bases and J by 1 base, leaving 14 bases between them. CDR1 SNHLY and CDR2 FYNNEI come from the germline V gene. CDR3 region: CASSATAGASGNTIYF. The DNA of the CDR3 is TGTGCCAGCAGTGCGACGGCGGGAGCTTCTGGAAACACCATATATTTT.

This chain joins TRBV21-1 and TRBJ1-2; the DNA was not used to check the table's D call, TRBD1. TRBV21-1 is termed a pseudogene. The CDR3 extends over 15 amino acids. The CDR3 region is CASSKEGQGGYGYTF. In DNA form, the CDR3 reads TGTGCCAGCAGCAAAGAGGGACAAGGTGGCTATGGCTACACCTTC.

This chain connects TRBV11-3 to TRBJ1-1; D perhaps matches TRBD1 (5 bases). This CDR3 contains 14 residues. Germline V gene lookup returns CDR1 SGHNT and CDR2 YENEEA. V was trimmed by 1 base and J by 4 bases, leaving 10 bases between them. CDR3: CASSLGGGSTEAFF. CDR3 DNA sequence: TGTGCCAGCAGCTTAGGGGGCGGGAGCACTGAAGCTTTCTTT.

The CDR3 DNA reads as TGTGCCAGCAGATTCGGACAGGGACACACCGGGGAGCTGTTTTTT. Protein sequence: CASRFGQGHTGELFF. J is TRBJ2-2 and V is TRBV6-5, with 8 positions matching TRBD1. Germline values: CDR1 MNHEY, CDR2 SVGAGI. J was trimmed by 3 bases and V by 6 bases; bases with no gene match: 6. This CDR3 is built from 15 residues.

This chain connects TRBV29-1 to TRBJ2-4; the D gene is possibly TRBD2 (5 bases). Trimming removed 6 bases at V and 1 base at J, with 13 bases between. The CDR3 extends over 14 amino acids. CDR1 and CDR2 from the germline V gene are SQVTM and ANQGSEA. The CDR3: CSVFGGSAKNIQYF. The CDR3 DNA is TGCAGCGTCTTCGGAGGTTCGGCCAAAAACATTCAGTACTTC.

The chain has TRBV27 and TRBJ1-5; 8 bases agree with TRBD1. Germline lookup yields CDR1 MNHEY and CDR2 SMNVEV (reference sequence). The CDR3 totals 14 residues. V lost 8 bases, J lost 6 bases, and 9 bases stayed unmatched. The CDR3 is CASGSGGLSQPQHF. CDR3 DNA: TGTGCCAGCGGATCAGGGGGCTTGAGTCAGCCCCAGCATTTT.

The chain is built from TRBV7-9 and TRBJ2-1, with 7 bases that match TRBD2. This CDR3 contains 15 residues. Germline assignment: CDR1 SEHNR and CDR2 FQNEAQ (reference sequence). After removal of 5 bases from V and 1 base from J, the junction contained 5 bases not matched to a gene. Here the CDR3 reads CASSLRTSSYNEQFF. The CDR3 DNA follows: TGTGCCAGCAGCCTACGGACTAGTTCCTACAATGAGCAGTTCTTC.

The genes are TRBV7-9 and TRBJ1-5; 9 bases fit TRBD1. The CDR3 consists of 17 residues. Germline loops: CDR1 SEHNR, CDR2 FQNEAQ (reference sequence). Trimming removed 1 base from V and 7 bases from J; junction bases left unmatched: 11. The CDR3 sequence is CASSLVGGQGKGQPQHF. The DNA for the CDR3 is TGTGCCAGCAGCTTAGTTGGAGGACAGGGGAAAGGACAGCCCCAGCATTTT.

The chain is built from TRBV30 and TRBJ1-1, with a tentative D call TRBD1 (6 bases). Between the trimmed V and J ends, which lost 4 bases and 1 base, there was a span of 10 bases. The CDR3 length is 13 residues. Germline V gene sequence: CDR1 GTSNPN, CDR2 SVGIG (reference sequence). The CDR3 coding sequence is TGTGCCTGGACCGACAGGCGGAACACTGAAGCTTTCTTT. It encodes CAWTDRRNTEAFF.

The CDR3: CASSPGGGTYNEQFF. For the CDR3, the DNA is TGTGCCAGCAGCCCGGGCGGGGGGACCTACAATGAGCAGTTCTTC. The V call is TRBV11-2, the J call TRBJ2-1, with TRBD2 matching over 8 bases. Trimming at V came to 5 bases and at J to 2 bases, leaving 5 bases not matched to a gene. The CDR3 contains 15 residues. Germline V gene data show CDR1 as SGHAT and CDR2 as FQNNGV.

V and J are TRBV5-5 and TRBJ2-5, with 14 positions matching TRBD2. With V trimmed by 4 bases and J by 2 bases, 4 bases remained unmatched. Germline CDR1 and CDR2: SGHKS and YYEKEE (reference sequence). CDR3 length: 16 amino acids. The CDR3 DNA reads TGTGCCAGCAGCCTAGGACTAGCGGGGGGTCAAGAGACCCAGTACTTC. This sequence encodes CASSLGLAGGQETQYF.

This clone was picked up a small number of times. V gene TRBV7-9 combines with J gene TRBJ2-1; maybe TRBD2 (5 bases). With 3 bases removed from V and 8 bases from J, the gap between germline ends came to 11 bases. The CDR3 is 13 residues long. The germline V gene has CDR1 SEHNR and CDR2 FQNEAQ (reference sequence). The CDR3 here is CASSLEVEYEQFF. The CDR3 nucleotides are TGTGCCAGCAGCTTGGAGGTGGAGTATGAGCAGTTCTTC. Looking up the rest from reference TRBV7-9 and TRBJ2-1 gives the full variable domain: DTGVSQNPRHKITKRGQNVTFRCDPISEHNRLYWYRQTLGQGPEFLTYFQNEAQLEKSRLLSDRFSAERPKGSFSTLEIQRTEQGDSAMYLCASSLEVEYEQFFGPGTRLTVL.

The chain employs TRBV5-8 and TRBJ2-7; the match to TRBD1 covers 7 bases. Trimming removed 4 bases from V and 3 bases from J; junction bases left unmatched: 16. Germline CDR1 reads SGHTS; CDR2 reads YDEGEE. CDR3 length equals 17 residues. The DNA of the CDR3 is TGTGCCAGCAGCCTGCAGGTTCGCAGTGCAGGGGGCTACGAGCAGTACTTC. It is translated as CASSLQVRSAGGYEQYF.